These 14 T cell receptor beta chains were sequenced from one sample in a study of regulatory T cells in long-lasting Graves disease. According to the study, TCR beta libraries were built with iRepertoire HTBI primers and CDR3-region Arm-PCR. Via MiXCR, TCRdb re-called the multiplex PCR reads, giving one row per CDR3 protein. This sample has about 350,000 distinct CDR3 sequences, with roughly 16% found just once. Time point reported: newly diagnosed GD, antithyroid drugs for less than 3 months. With RNA extracted from PBMCs as input, the TCR library was made. The same sample was also studied in work on T cells in Graves' hyperthyroidism and ophthalmopathy.

The specimen comprised peripheral blood mononuclear cells (PBMCs), sampled at new diagnosis, from a patient treated with antithyroid drugs. The receptors here all came from a woman in her late teens or twenties with Graves disease.

This clonotype was counted only a few times. The V and J genes are TRBV4-2 and TRBJ2-1; TRBD1 matches 7 bases. V gave up 0 bases and J gave up 8 bases; unmatched junction bases: 16. This CDR3 is 18 amino acids long. CDR1 and CDR2 (germline): LGHNA, YNFKEQ. CDR3 sequence (DNA): TGTGCCAGCAGCCAAGACTCCGGACTGACAGGGTGGGGTGATGAGCAGTTCTTC. This translates into CASSQDSGLTGWGDEQFF.

This clonotype was detected only a few times. The rearrangement joins TRBV6-5 to TRBJ1-4; D remains unclear. Per germline, CDR1 MNHEY and CDR2 SVGAGI. The CDR3 has 14 residues. V gave up 2 bases and J gave up 2 bases, with 6 bases separating them. The CDR3 spells CASSYEWTNEKLFF. CDR3 DNA: TGTGCCAGCAGTTACGAGTGGACTAATGAAAAACTGTTTTTT.

This clonotype was detected only a few times. The chain joins TRBV6-5 to TRBJ1-2, with unresolved D. The CDR3 length is 13 residues. In germline, CDR1 is MNHEY, CDR2 SVGAGI. The V end lost 1 base, the J end lost 1 base, and 4 bases lay between the germline ends. The DNA for the CDR3 is TGTGCCAGCAGTTACTACAGTAACTATGGCTACACCTTC. Protein sequence: CASSYYSNYGYTF.

This clonotype was counted at least ten times. This chain joins TRBV12-3 or TRBV12-4 and TRBJ1-1; 8 nucleotides agree with TRBD1. The trim removed 6 bases at V and 5 bases at J, leaving 5 bases unmatched. The CDR3 is 13 residues long. The CDR3 DNA sequence: TGTGCCAGCAGACCGGACAGGGTTACTGAAGCTTTCTTT. This sequence encodes CASRPDRVTEAFF.

This clonotype was counted only a few times. The chain has TRBV24-1 and TRBJ2-3; TRBD1 agrees at 9 bases. The CDR3 runs 16 residues. CDR1 and CDR2 from the germline V gene are KGHDR and SFDVKD. Germline trimming cut 7 bases from V and 0 bases from J; bases unmatched to any gene: 7. Here the CDR3 reads CATSNRGRESTDTQYF. DNA of the CDR3: TGTGCCACCAGCAACAGGGGGCGAGAAAGCACAGATACGCAGTATTTT.

This clonotype was seen many times. The gene calls are TRBV27 and TRBJ2-1, with D possibly TRBD2 on 6 matching bases. The CDR3 spans 13 residues. Germline CDR1 MNHEY, CDR2 SMNVEV (reference sequence). V was cut by 8 bases and J by 10 bases, with 18 bases left in between. DNA of the CDR3: TGTGCCAGCGGGCGGGACTCCCTGGGGGAGCAGTTCTTC. Protein sequence: CASGRDSLGEQFF.

There are a few counts of this clonotype. The J gene is TRBJ2-2, the V gene TRBV24-1, with D possibly being TRBD1 (5 bases). There are 13 residues in the CDR3. Germline V lookup: CDR1 KGHDR, CDR2 SFDVKD. The V gene lost 6 bases and the J gene lost 2 bases, with 6 bases spanning the gap. CDR3 sequence (DNA): TGTGCCACCAGTTGGACAAACACCGGGGAGCTGTTTTTT. Protein sequence: CATSWTNTGELFF.

Worth noting for this clonotype: A much larger clone differs from this one at a single base, so this may be a read error. The CDR3 end shows no conserved phenylalanine or tryptophan, and so a read error is likely. The chain is built from TRBV6-2 or TRBV6-3 and TRBJ2-5; TRBD2 matches at 7 bases. The CDR3 loop spans 16 amino acids. The germline V gene encodes CDR1 MNHEY and CDR2 SVGEGT. Losses at the gene ends were 5 bases for V and 0 bases for J; bases not matched to a gene: 9. The CDR3 here is CASSRPAGGYQETQYS. The CDR3 bases are TGTGCCAGCAGTCGGCCAGCCGGGGGGTACCAAGAGACCCAGTACTCC.

This clonotype was counted only a few times. The junction departs from the called germline gene at one end, perhaps through a read error. V gene TRBV12-3 or TRBV12-4 combines with J gene TRBJ1-2; tentatively, D is TRBD1 (6 bases). The CDR3 loop spans 16 amino acids. CDR3 nucleotide sequence: TGTGCCAGCAGTTTGGGTACACAGGGCCCCCCGAGGGGCTGCACCTTC. Its translation: CASSLGTQGPPRGCTF.

The table lists this clonotype with a few counts. V usage is TRBV19 and J usage is TRBJ2-2, with D perhaps given as TRBD1 or TRBD2 (5 bases each). The V end was cut by 5 bases, the J end by 3 bases, with 13 bases between. Germline CDR1 LNHDA, CDR2 SQIVND (reference sequence). The CDR3 has 15 amino acids. The CDR3 loop reads CASSPRDRYTGELFF. CDR3 DNA sequence: TGTGCCAGTAGTCCACGGGACCGATACACCGGGGAGCTGTTTTTT.

This clonotype was seen a few times. A read error may explain this, as a much larger clone is one base away. The chain couples TRBV12-3 or TRBV12-4 to TRBJ2-3; D is unclear. The J call may be wrong; the DNA end is better matched by TRBJ1-1. This CDR3 spans 13 amino acids. The CDR3: CASSLMESTGAFF. The CDR3 DNA is TGTGCCAGCAGTTTAATGGAGAGCACTGGAGCTTTCTTT.

The genes are TRBV14 and TRBJ2-7; D possibly corresponds to TRBD1 (6 bases). V lost 2 bases and J 1 base, leaving 12 bases between the germline ends. This CDR3 has 15 amino acids. From germline, CDR1 is SGHDN and CDR2 FVKESK. Here the CDR3 reads CASSQQGTPSYEQYF. CDR3 coding DNA: TGTGCCAGCAGCCAACAAGGGACACCTTCCTACGAGCAGTACTTC.

This clonotype has a count of ten or more. The rearrangement uses TRBV28 and TRBJ1-2; D is ambiguous. V lost 9 bases and J lost 5, with 7 bases in between. This CDR3 is built from 10 residues. Germline values: CDR1 MDHEN, CDR2 SYDVKM. The CDR3 bases are TGTGCCAGTGGGAGATATGGCTACACCTTC. Its protein product is CASGRYGYTF.

This clonotype was picked up many times. This chain uses TRBV9 with TRBJ2-1; 11 nucleotides line up with TRBD2. Germline assignment: CDR1 SGDLS and CDR2 YYNGEE. J was trimmed by 0 bases and V by 0 bases; bases with no gene match: 8. The CDR3 consists of 19 residues. CDR3 loop: CASSVELAGVPSSYNEQFF. The CDR3, as DNA: TGTGCCAGCAGCGTAGAACTAGCGGGGGTACCGAGCTCCTACAATGAGCAGTTCTTC.